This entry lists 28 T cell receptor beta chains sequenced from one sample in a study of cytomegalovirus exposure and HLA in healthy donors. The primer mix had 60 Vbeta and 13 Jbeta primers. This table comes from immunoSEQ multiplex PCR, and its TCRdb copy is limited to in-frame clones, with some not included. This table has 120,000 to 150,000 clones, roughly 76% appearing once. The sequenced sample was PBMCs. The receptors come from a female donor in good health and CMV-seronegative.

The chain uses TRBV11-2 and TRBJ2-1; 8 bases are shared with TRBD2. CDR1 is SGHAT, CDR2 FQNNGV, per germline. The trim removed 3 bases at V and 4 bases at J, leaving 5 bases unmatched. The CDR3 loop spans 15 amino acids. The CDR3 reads CASSLERGGYNEQFF. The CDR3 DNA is TGTGCCAGCAGCTTGGAACGGGGGGGTTACAATGAGCAGTTCTTC. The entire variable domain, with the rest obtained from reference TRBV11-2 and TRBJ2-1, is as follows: EAGVAQSPRYKIIEKRQSVAFWCNPISGHATLYWYQQILGQGPKLLIQFQNNGVVDDSQLPKDRFSAERLKGVDSTLKIQPAKLEDSAVYLCASSLERGGYNEQFFGPGTRLTVL.

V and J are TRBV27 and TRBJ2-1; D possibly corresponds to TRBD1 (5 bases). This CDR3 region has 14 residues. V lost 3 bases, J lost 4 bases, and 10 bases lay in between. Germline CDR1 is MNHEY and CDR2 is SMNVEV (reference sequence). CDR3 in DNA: TGTGCCAGCAGTTTTTCTAAGGGGTACAATGAGCAGTTCTTC. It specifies CASSFSKGYNEQFF.

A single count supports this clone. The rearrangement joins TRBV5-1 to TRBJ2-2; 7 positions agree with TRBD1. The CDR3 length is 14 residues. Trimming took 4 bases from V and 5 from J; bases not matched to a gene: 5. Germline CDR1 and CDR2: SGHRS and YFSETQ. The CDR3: CASSLVTGTGELFF. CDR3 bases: TGCGCCAGCAGCCTCGTGACAGGGACCGGGGAGCTGTTTTTT.

CDR3 coding DNA: TGTGCCAGCAGCCCATCCGGGACAGGGGTCTGGGGAGGCTACACCTTC. This gives the protein CASSPSGTGVWGGYTF. The V and J genes are TRBV28 and TRBJ1-2, with TRBD1 matching 10 bases. The CDR3 is 16 amino acids. The J segment lost 8 bases and the V segment lost 6 bases, leaving 15 bases of the junction unmatched. Germline lookup yields CDR1 MDHEN and CDR2 SYDVKM.

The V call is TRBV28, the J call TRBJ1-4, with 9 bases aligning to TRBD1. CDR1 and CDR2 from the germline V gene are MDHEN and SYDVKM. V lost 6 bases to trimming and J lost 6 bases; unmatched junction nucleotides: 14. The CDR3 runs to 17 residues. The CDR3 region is CASSRTGAILGHEKLFF. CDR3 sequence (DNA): TGTGCCAGCAGCCGGACAGGGGCCATACTTGGACATGAAAAACTGTTTTTT.

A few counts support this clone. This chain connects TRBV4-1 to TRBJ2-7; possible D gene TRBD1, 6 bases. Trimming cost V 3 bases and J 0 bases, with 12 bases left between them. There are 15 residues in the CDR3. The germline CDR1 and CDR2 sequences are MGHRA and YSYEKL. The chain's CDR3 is CASSQGRQDSYEQYF. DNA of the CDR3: TGCGCCAGCAGCCAGGGCAGACAGGACTCCTACGAGCAGTACTTC.

The chain's CDR3 is CASSVGEGQGANQPQHF. DNA of the CDR3: TGTGCCAGCAGCGTTGGGGAGGGACAGGGGGCTAATCAGCCCCAGCATTTT. This chain connects TRBV9 to TRBJ1-5, with 12 nucleotides matching TRBD1. CDR1 and CDR2 from the germline V gene are SGDLS and YYNGEE. This CDR3 comprises 17 residues. J lost 4 bases, V lost 2 bases, and 7 bases had no gene match.

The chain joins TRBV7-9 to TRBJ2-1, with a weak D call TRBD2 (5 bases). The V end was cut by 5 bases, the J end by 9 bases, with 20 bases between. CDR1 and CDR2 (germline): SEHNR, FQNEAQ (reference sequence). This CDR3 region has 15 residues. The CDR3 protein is CASSQALFSAGEQFF. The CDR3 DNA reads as TGTGCCAGCAGCCAGGCCCTATTCTCTGCGGGTGAGCAGTTCTTC.

The CDR3, as DNA: TGTGCCAGCAGCACACAGGGTGGGGGGAACACTGAAGCTTTCTTT. Its translation: CASSTQGGGNTEAFF. The chain combines TRBV7-3 with TRBJ1-1, with a weak D call TRBD1 (6 bases). The CDR3 is 15 amino acids. Germline V gene lookup returns CDR1 SGHTA and CDR2 FQGTGA. V dropped 5 bases and J dropped 1 base, with 14 bases sitting between them.

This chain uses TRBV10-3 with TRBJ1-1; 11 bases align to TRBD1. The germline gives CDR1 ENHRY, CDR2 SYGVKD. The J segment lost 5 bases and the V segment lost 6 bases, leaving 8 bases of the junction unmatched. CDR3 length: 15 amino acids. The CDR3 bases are TGTGCCATCAGGGAACCGGGACAGGGGGGGACTGAAGCTTTCTTT. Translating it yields CAIREPGQGGTEAFF.

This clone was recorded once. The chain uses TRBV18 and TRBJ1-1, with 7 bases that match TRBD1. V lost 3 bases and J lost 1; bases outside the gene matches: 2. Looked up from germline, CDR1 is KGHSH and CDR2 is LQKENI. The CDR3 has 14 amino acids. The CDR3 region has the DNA TGTGCCAGCTCACCGGGACAGAAGAACACTGAAGCTTTCTTT. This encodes CASSPGQKNTEAFF.

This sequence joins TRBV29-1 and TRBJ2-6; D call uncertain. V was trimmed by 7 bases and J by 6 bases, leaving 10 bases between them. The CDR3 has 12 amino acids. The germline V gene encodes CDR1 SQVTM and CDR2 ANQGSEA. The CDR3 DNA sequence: TGCAGCGCCCGGGTCGCGGCCAACGTCCTGACTTTC. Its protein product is CSARVAANVLTF.

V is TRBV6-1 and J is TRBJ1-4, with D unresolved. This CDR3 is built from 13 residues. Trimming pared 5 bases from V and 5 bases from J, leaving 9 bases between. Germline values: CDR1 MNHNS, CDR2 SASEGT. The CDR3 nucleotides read TGTGCCAGCAGTTCCACGGGGAATGAAAAACTGTTTTTT. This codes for CASSSTGNEKLFF.

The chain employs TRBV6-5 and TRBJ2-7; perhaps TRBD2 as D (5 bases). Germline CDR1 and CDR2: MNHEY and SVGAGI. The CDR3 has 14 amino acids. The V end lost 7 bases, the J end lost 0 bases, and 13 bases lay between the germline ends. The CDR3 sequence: CASNPTDFSYEQYF. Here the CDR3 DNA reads TGTGCCAGCAACCCAACGGACTTCTCCTACGAGCAGTACTTC.

CDR3 in DNA: TGTGCCATCAGTGAGGTGGACAATCAAGAGACCCAGTACTTC. Amino acid sequence: CAISEVDNQETQYF. The V call is TRBV10-3, the J call TRBJ2-5; possibly TRBD1 for D (5 bases). V lost 2 bases, J lost 2 bases, and 9 bases lay in between. The germline gives CDR1 ENHRY, CDR2 SYGVKD. The length of the CDR3 is 14 residues.

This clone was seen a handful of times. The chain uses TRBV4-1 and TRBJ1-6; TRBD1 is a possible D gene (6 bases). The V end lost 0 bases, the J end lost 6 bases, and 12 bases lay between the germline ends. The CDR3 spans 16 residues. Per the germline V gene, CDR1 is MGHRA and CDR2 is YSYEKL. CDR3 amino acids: CASSQDRGAPNSPLHF. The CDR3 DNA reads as TGCGCCAGCAGCCAAGATCGGGGGGCCCCTAATTCACCCCTCCACTTT.

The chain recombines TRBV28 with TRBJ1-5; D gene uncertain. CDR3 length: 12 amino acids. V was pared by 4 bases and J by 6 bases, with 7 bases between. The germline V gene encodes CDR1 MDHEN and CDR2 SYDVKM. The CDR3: CASSSRVQPQHF. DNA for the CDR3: TGTGCCAGCAGTTCGAGGGTTCAGCCCCAGCATTTT.

CDR3 residues: CASSPGTGQAAFF. The CDR3 bases are TGTGCCAGCAGTCCGGGGACAGGGCAGGCAGCTTTCTTT. The rearrangement links TRBV27 to TRBJ1-1; TRBD1 matches at 9 bases. The CDR3 length is 13 residues. V dropped 5 bases and J dropped 10; count of bases not matched to a gene: 8. From germline, CDR1 is MNHEY and CDR2 SMNVEV (reference sequence).

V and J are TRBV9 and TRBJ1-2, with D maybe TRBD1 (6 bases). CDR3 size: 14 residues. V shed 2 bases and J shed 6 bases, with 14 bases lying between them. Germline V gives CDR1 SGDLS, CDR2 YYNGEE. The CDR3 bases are TGTGCCAGCAGCGTTCTCTGGGGGGGCGATGGCTACACCTTC. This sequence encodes CASSVLWGGDGYTF.

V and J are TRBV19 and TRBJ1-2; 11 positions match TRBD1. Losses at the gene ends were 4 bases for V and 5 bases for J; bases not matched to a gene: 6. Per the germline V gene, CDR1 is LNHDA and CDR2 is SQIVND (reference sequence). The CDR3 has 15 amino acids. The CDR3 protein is CASSRTGGAEYGYTF. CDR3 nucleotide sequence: TGTGCCAGTAGTAGGACAGGGGGCGCGGAATATGGCTACACCTTC.

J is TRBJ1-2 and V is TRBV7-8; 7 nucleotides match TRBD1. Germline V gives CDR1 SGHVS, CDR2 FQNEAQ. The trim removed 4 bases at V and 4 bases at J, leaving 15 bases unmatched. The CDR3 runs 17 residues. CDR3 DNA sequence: TGTGCCAGCAGCTCATTAACGGGACAGAGTACACCCTATGGCTACACCTTC. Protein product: CASSSLTGQSTPYGYTF.

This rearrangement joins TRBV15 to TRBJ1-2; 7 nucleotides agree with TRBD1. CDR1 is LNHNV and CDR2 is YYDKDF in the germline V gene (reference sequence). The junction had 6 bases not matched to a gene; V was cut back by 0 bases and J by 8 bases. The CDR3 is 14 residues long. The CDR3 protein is CATSRDLIGGGYTF. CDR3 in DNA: TGTGCCACCAGCAGAGATCTTATAGGGGGCGGCTACACCTTC.

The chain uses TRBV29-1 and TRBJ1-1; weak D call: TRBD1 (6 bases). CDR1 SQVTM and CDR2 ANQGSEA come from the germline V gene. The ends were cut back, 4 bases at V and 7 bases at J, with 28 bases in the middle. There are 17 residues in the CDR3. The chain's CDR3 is CSVGLLSKQGPLCEAFF. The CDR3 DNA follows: TGCAGCGTTGGATTGCTCTCTAAACAGGGCCCCCTGTGTGAAGCTTTCTTT.

CDR3 region: CASSTLTGYQETQYF. CDR3 bases: TGTGCCAGCAGCACTCTTACAGGATACCAAGAGACCCAGTACTTC. The chain has TRBV28 and TRBJ2-5; a possible D gene is TRBD1 (5 bases). V was cut by 6 bases and J by 0 bases, with 14 bases left in between. The CDR3 has 15 amino acids. Germline V gene data show CDR1 as MDHEN and CDR2 as SYDVKM.

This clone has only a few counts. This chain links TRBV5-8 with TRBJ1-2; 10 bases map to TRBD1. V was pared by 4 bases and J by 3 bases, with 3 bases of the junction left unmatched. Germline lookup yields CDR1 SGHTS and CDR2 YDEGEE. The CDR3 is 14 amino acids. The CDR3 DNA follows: TGTGCCAGCAGCGGGACAGGGGCAGACTATGGCTACACCTTC. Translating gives CASSGTGADYGYTF.

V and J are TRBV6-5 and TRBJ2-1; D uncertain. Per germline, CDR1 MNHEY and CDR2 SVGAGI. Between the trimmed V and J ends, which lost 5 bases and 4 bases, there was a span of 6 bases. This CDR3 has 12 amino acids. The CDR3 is CASSVGYNEQFF. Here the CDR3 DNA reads TGTGCCAGCAGTGTCGGTTACAATGAGCAGTTCTTC.

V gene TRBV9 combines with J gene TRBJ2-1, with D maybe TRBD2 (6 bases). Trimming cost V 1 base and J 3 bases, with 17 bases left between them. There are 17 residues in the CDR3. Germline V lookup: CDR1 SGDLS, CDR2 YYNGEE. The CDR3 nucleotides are TGTGCCAGCAGCGTATTCTCTGGACGGGGGTACTACAATGAGCAGTTCTTC. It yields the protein CASSVFSGRGYYNEQFF.

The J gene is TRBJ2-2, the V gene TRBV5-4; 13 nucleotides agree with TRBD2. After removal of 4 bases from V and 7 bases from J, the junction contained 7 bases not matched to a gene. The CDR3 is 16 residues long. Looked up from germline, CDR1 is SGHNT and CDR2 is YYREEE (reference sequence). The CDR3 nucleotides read TGTGCCAGCAGCCCATGGACTAGCGGGAGTGGCGGGGAGCTGTTTTTT. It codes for CASSPWTSGSGGELFF.